Listed here are 21 T cell receptor beta chains from one sample, sequenced in a study of T cell repertoires in cytomegalovirus infection. TCRdb ran MiXCR on the reads and lists one entry per CDR3 protein. The profile shows some 390,000 distinct CDR3 sequences, 15% to 20% of them singletons. The sequencing input was PBMCs. The receptors stem from a human donor in good health (CMV status not recorded). Some clones in this sample may be carry-over from other donors' samples.

This clonotype was observed at least ten times. The chain uses TRBV7-2 and TRBJ2-5; D gene ambiguous. The V gene's germline CDR1 is SGHTA and CDR2 FQGNSA. Trimming took off 5 bases at V and 2 bases at J, with 18 bases between the two ends. This CDR3 has 16 residues. DNA of the CDR3: TGTGCCAGCAGCCTTATGCTAAGCACTATTCAAGAGACCCAGTACTTC. Translation: CASSLMLSTIQETQYF.

The rearrangement links TRBV28 to TRBJ2-3, with 11 bases matching TRBD1. The CDR3 has 16 amino acids. CDR1 and CDR2 (germline): MDHEN, SYDVKM. The V and J ends lost 6 bases and 6 bases, in that order; junction bases with no gene match: 11. The DNA of the CDR3 is TGTGCCAGCAGCCGCTCCGGGACAGGGGGTAGGGATACGCAGTATTTT. Translating gives CASSRSGTGGRDTQYF.

At least ten counts were recorded for this clonotype. This chain's CDR3 is CASSLVGVSTGELFF. CDR3 sequence (DNA): TGTGCCAGCAGCTTAGTGGGGGTCTCCACCGGGGAGCTGTTTTTT. The chain joins TRBV7-2 to TRBJ2-2, with D perhaps TRBD1 or TRBD2 (5 bases each). Germline V gene sequence: CDR1 SGHTA, CDR2 FQGNSA. Between the trimmed V and J ends, which lost 1 base and 4 bases, there was a span of 10 bases. The CDR3 consists of 15 residues.

This sequence joins TRBV3-1 and TRBJ1-1; D remains unclear. The germline V gene has CDR1 LGHDT and CDR2 YNNKEL (reference sequence). With 2 bases removed from V and 1 base from J, the gap between germline ends came to 5 bases. The CDR3 runs to 13 residues. The CDR3 protein is CASSQYPNTEAFF. As DNA, the CDR3 is TGTGCCAGCAGCCAATACCCGAACACTGAAGCTTTCTTT.

The V gene is TRBV7-2, the J gene TRBJ1-1; D ambiguous. V shed 0 bases and J shed 4 bases, with 9 bases lying between them. CDR3 length equals 14 residues. Per the germline V gene, CDR1 is SGHTA and CDR2 is FQGNSA. The CDR3 loop is CASSLAVSVTEAFF. In nucleotides, the CDR3 is TGTGCCAGCAGCTTAGCCGTCTCTGTCACTGAAGCTTTCTTT. Combining the CDR3 with reference TRBV7-2 and TRBJ1-1 gives the whole variable domain GAGVSQSPSNKVTEKGKDVELRCDPISGHTALYWYRQSLGQGLEFLIYFQGNSAPDKSGLPSDRFSAERTGGSVSTLTIQRTQQEDSAVYLCASSLAVSVTEAFFGQGTRLTVV.

Only a few counts were recorded for this clonotype. The chain couples TRBV6-1 to TRBJ1-1; D is perhaps TRBD1 (5 bases). Trimming took 1 base from V and 1 from J, leaving 13 bases between them. From germline, CDR1 is MNHNS and CDR2 SASEGT. This CDR3 is built from 16 residues. In DNA form, the CDR3 reads TGTGCCAGCAGTGAAGGCCCGGGGCGTCCGAACACTGAAGCTTTCTTT. This codes for CASSEGPGRPNTEAFF.

This clonotype was observed at least ten times. V and J are TRBV14 and TRBJ2-1; D is perhaps TRBD2 (6 bases). The germline V and J ends were trimmed by 4 bases and 8 bases, with 9 bases remaining between them. This CDR3 spans 12 amino acids. The germline gives CDR1 SGHDN, CDR2 FVKESK. The CDR3 region is CASSPSGDEQFF. CDR3 coding DNA: TGTGCCAGCAGCCCCTCGGGGGATGAGCAGTTCTTC. The whole variable domain, filled in from reference TRBV14 and TRBJ2-1, reads EAGVTQFPSHSVIEKGQTVTLRCDPISGHDNLYWYRRVMGKEIKFLLHFVKESKQDESGMPNNRFLAERTGGTYSTLKVQPAELEDSGVYFCASSPSGDEQFFGPGTRLTVL.

This chain joins TRBV15 and TRBJ2-5, with 13 bases matching TRBD2. This CDR3 region has 16 residues. Trimming at V came to 3 bases and at J to 2 bases, leaving 3 bases not matched to a gene. The germline V gene has CDR1 LNHNV and CDR2 YYDKDF (reference sequence). CDR3 coding DNA: TGTGCCACCAGCAGGTGGGGACTAGCGGGGCAAGAGACCCAGTACTTC. It yields the protein CATSRWGLAGQETQYF. The variable domain in full, with the rest retrieved from reference TRBV15 and TRBJ2-5, is DAMVIQNPRYQVTQFGKPVTLSCSQTLNHNVMYWYQQKSSQAPKLLFHYYDKDFNNEADTPDNFQSRRPNTSFCFLDIRSPGLGDTAMYLCATSRWGLAGQETQYFGPGTRLLVL.

This clonotype was recorded once. This chain joins TRBV15 and TRBJ1-3; D not certain. Trimming removed 1 base at V and 0 bases at J, with 7 bases between. CDR3 size: 15 residues. The germline CDR1 and CDR2 sequences are LNHNV and YYDKDF (reference sequence). The CDR3 spells CATSRGPGSGNTIYF. CDR3 nucleotide sequence: TGTGCCACCAGCAGAGGCCCCGGCTCTGGAAACACCATATATTTT.

This clonotype was observed many times. The rearrangement uses TRBV7-2 and TRBJ1-2; TRBD1 might be the D (6 bases). Germline-derived CDR1 and CDR2 are SGHTA and FQGNSA. The CDR3 has 15 residues. Trimming shortened V by 2 bases and J by 4 bases, and 14 bases separated the two germline ends. CDR3 coding DNA: TGTGCCAGCAGCTTATCCACAGGGCCCTTCTATGGCTACACCTTC. It is translated as CASSLSTGPFYGYTF.

This clonotype was picked up a small number of times. This rearrangement joins TRBV5-4 to TRBJ2-3, with 10 bases lining up with TRBD1. V lost 4 bases, J lost 3 bases, and 8 bases stayed unmatched. CDR1 is SGHNT and CDR2 is YYREEE in the germline V gene (reference sequence). The CDR3 totals 16 residues. The CDR3, as DNA: TGTGCCAGCAGCAACCGACAGGGGGCAGGAACAGATACGCAGTATTTT. This codes for CASSNRQGAGTDTQYF.

This chain links TRBV20-1 with TRBJ2-1, with D possibly being TRBD2 (6 bases). Germline CDR1 reads DFQATT; CDR2 reads SNEGSKA (reference sequence). V gave up 5 bases and J gave up 2 bases, with 13 bases separating them. The CDR3 contains 14 residues. CDR3 amino acids: CSAQGGITYNEQFF. CDR3 bases: TGCAGTGCTCAAGGCGGGATCACCTACAATGAGCAGTTCTTC.

V gene TRBV4-2 combines with J gene TRBJ1-6, with a possible D match to TRBD1 (5 bases). The germline CDR1 and CDR2 sequences are LGHNA and YNFKEQ. V lost 0 bases and J lost 13, with 13 bases in between. CDR3 length: 14 residues. CDR3 protein: CASSQESGSGPLHF. CDR3 in DNA: TGTGCCAGCAGCCAAGAGTCCGGGTCAGGGCCCCTCCACTTT.

This clonotype has only a few counts. J is TRBJ2-5 and V is TRBV18, with D maybe TRBD2 (6 bases). This CDR3 is built from 15 residues. V shed 4 bases and J shed 3 bases, with 15 bases lying between them. Germline V gives CDR1 KGHSH, CDR2 LQKENI. CDR3 sequence: CASSRRLGGEETQYF. The CDR3 nucleotides read TGTGCCAGCTCACGCCGACTAGGAGGGGAAGAGACCCAGTACTTC. The complete variable domain, with remaining parts taken from reference TRBV18 and TRBJ2-5, reads NAGVMQNPRHLVRRRGQEARLRCSPMKGHSHVYWYRQLPEEGLKFMVYLQKENIIDESGMPKERFSAEFPKEGPSILRIQQVVRGDSAAYFCASSRRLGGEETQYFGPGTRLLVL.

This clonotype was detected a few times. This chain uses TRBV20-1 with TRBJ2-7; TRBD2 might be the D (5 bases). The CDR3 length is 13 residues. The V gene's germline CDR1 is DFQATT and CDR2 SNEGSKA (reference sequence). Trimming cost V 6 bases and J 3 bases, with 15 bases left between them. CDR3 sequence: CSARKTGDYEQYF. In DNA, the CDR3 is TGCAGTGCCCGGAAAACCGGGGACTACGAGCAGTACTTC.

This chain joins TRBV12-3 or TRBV12-4 and TRBJ1-5; perhaps TRBD1 as D (5 bases). V was pared by 6 bases and J by 6 bases, with 24 bases between. This CDR3 comprises 17 residues. The CDR3 reads CASSHTEWGVSAQPQHF. The DNA for the CDR3 is TGTGCCAGCAGCCACACCGAGTGGGGGGTGAGCGCTCAGCCCCAGCATTTT.

There are a few counts of this clonotype. This rearrangement joins TRBV4-1 to TRBJ2-3; D is perhaps TRBD1 or TRBD2 (5 bases each). Germline V lookup: CDR1 MGHRA, CDR2 YSYEKL. The CDR3 spans 17 residues. Trimming pared 3 bases from V and 6 bases from J, leaving 22 bases between. CDR3 bases: TGCGCCAGCAGCCAGGTCACAGGACTCGGTGGAGCGGATACGCAGTATTTT. Encoded protein: CASSQVTGLGGADTQYF.

This clonotype was found a few times. The rearrangement joins TRBV5-4 to TRBJ1-1; 12 bases are shared with TRBD1. Germline assignment: CDR1 SGHNT and CDR2 YYREEE (reference sequence). The trim removed 4 bases at V and 11 bases at J, leaving 9 bases unmatched. CDR3 size: 14 residues. This CDR3 reads CASSTRDRGRVAFF. The CDR3 region has the DNA TGTGCCAGCAGCACCCGGGACAGGGGGCGCGTGGCTTTCTTT.

This clonotype was counted ten times or more. The DNA of the CDR3 is TGTGCCAGCAGCTCACAAACCGGGACGGGTAATGAAAAACTGTTTTTT. This encodes CASSSQTGTGNEKLFF. The chain couples TRBV7-2 to TRBJ1-4; tentative D call: TRBD1 (5 bases). V was clipped by 4 bases and J by 4 bases, with 16 bases between them. The CDR3 covers 16 residues. Germline CDR1 reads SGHTA; CDR2 reads FQGNSA.

The V gene is TRBV27, the J gene TRBJ2-5, with D perhaps assigned TRBD1 or TRBD2 (5 bases each). V was clipped by 4 bases and J by 3 bases, with 9 bases between them. CDR1 and CDR2 from the germline V gene are MNHEY and SMNVEV (reference sequence). The CDR3 loop spans 13 amino acids. CDR3 amino acids: CASSWDAEETQYF. CDR3 in DNA: TGTGCCAGCAGTTGGGACGCAGAAGAGACCCAGTACTTC.

This clonotype was counted ten times or more. J is TRBJ1-2 and V is TRBV7-2; no clear D gene. Trimming took 1 base from V and 3 from J, leaving 9 bases between them. This CDR3 region has 14 residues. From germline, CDR1 is SGHTA and CDR2 FQGNSA. CDR3 sequence reads: CASSLDWQDYGYTF. The DNA of the CDR3 is TGTGCCAGCAGCTTAGATTGGCAGGACTATGGCTACACCTTC.